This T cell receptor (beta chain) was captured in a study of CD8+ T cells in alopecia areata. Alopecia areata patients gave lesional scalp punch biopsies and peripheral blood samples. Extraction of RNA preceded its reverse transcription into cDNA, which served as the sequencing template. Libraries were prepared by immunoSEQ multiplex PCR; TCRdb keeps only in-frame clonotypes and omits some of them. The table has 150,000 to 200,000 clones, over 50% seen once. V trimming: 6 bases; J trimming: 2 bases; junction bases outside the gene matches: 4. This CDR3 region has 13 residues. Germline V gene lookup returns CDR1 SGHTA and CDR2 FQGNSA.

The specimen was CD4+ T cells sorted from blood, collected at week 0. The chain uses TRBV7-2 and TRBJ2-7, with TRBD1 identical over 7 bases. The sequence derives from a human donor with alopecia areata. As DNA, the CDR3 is TGTGCCAGCAGATCCGGGACAGCCTACGAGCAGTACTTC. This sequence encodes CASRSGTAYEQYF.